A single sample gave rise to the 14 T cell receptor beta chains below, sequenced in a study of cytomegalovirus exposure and HLA in healthy donors. Repertoires were generated with immunoSEQ multiplex PCR, while TCRdb's copy carries only in-frame clones and drops some. The sample lists roughly 100,000 clones; about 85% were seen once. Specimen: PBMCs. The receptors derive from a man aged 18 to 35 in good health and CMV-seropositive.

This clone was found a few times. The genes are TRBV5-6 and TRBJ1-5, with TRBD1 matching 7 bases. The CDR3 is 14 residues long. Per germline, CDR1 SGHDT and CDR2 YYEEEE. V was pared by 4 bases and J by 3 bases, with 4 bases of the junction left unmatched. The CDR3 spells CASSQTGSNQPQHF. The CDR3 nucleotides are TGTGCCAGCAGCCAGACAGGGTCCAATCAGCCCCAGCATTTT. Looking up the rest from reference TRBV5-6 and TRBJ1-5 gives the full variable domain: DAGVTQSPTHLIKTRGQQVTLRCSPKSGHDTVSWYQQALGQGPQFIFQYYEEEERQRGNFPDRFSGHQFPNYSSELNVNALLLGDSALYLCASSQTGSNQPQHFGDGTRLSIL.

This clone was seen a few times. The chain has TRBV6-1 and TRBJ2-1; 9 nucleotides match TRBD2. Germline V CDR1 and CDR2: MNHNS, SASEGT. The V gene end was trimmed by 4 bases and the J gene end by 5 bases; junction bases not matched to a gene: 3. The CDR3 extends over 14 amino acids. In DNA, the CDR3 is TGTGCCAGCAGTGGGACTAGCGAGAACAATGAGCAGTTCTTC. This sequence encodes CASSGTSENNEQFF.

The CDR3 sequence: CASSQDRSSGRTNEQFF. DNA for the CDR3: TGTGCCAGCAGCCAAGATAGGTCTAGCGGGAGGACTAATGAGCAGTTCTTC. This sequence joins TRBV14 and TRBJ2-1; TRBD2 matches 11 bases. V shed 0 bases, J shed 7 bases, and the junction held 8 bases outside the gene matches. The length of the CDR3 is 17 residues. Germline CDR1 SGHDN, CDR2 FVKESK. Combining the CDR3 with reference TRBV14 and TRBJ2-1 gives the whole variable domain EAGVTQFPSHSVIEKGQTVTLRCDPISGHDNLYWYRRVMGKEIKFLLHFVKESKQDESGMPNNRFLAERTGGTYSTLKVQPAELEDSGVYFCASSQDRSSGRTNEQFFGPGTRLTVL.

The gene calls are TRBV10-3 and TRBJ1-1, with D perhaps matching TRBD1 (5 bases). Trimming removed 10 bases at V and 3 bases at J, with 21 bases between. This CDR3 region has 15 residues. The germline V gene has CDR1 ENHRY and CDR2 SYGVKD. CDR3: CATSGRRGGDTEAFF. CDR3 sequence (DNA): TGTGCCACAAGCGGGAGGAGGGGAGGGGACACTGAAGCTTTCTTT.

This chain connects TRBV5-1 to TRBJ1-3; no reliable D call. The germline CDR1 and CDR2 sequences are SGHRS and YFSETQ. Trimming shortened V by 5 bases and J by 0 bases, and 9 bases separated the two germline ends. The CDR3 loop spans 14 amino acids. The CDR3 loop reads CASRQQDSGNTIYF. DNA for the CDR3: TGCGCCAGCAGACAGCAGGACTCTGGAAACACCATATATTTT.

The V and J genes are TRBV5-1 and TRBJ2-4, with TRBD1 matching over 9 bases. CDR1 and CDR2 from the germline V gene are SGHRS and YFSETQ. The junction had 1 base not matched to a gene; V was cut back by 0 bases and J by 3 bases. The CDR3 spans 15 residues. The CDR3 loop reads CASSLEGQGKNIQYF. The DNA of the CDR3 is TGCGCCAGCAGCTTGGAGGGACAGGGCAAAAACATTCAGTACTTC.

The chain combines TRBV27 with TRBJ2-1, with 12 bases matching TRBD2. Germline-derived CDR1 and CDR2 are MNHEY and SMNVEV (reference sequence). The CDR3 is 16 residues long. V lost 4 bases and J lost 8; bases outside the gene matches: 9. The CDR3 nucleotides are TGTGCCAGCAGTTCCTCACGACTAGCGGGAGCCCATGAGCAGTTCTTC. This gives the protein CASSSSRLAGAHEQFF.

CDR3 residues: CASSDYLGTSGNTGELFF. The DNA of the CDR3 is TGTGCCAGCAGCGATTACCTCGGGACTAGCGGTAACACCGGGGAGCTGTTTTTT. The chain is built from TRBV9 and TRBJ2-2; 11 bases are a match to TRBD2. V dropped 3 bases and J dropped 2; count of bases not matched to a gene: 9. Looked up from germline, CDR1 is SGDLS and CDR2 is YYNGEE. The CDR3 contains 18 residues.

This sequence joins TRBV28 and TRBJ1-1; D may be TRBD1 (5 bases). V was trimmed by 5 bases and J by 3 bases, leaving 16 bases between them. Germline assignment: CDR1 MDHEN and CDR2 SYDVKM. The CDR3 is made up of 15 amino acids. CDR3 in DNA: TGTGCCAGCAGTCGTTTGGGGCTAAGGCACACTGAAGCTTTCTTT. This codes for CASSRLGLRHTEAFF.

The chain carries TRBV9 and TRBJ1-4; TRBD1 is a possible D gene (6 bases). Trimming took 3 bases from V and 7 from J, leaving 10 bases between them. Germline V gene lookup returns CDR1 SGDLS and CDR2 YYNGEE. The CDR3 covers 13 residues. This CDR3 reads CASSDRDGEKLFF. CDR3 bases: TGTGCCAGCAGCGACAGGGATGGTGAAAAACTGTTTTTT.

The chain joins TRBV30 to TRBJ1-2, with 7 bases matching TRBD1. V trimming: 4 bases; J trimming: 4 bases; junction bases outside the gene matches: 18. Germline values: CDR1 GTSNPN, CDR2 SVGIG (reference sequence). This CDR3 spans 17 amino acids. The CDR3 DNA reads as TGTGCCTGGACGAGGGGGCTGGGCCTACTGGAGGGCTATGGCTACACCTTC. Translation gives CAWTRGLGLLEGYGYTF.

The V and J genes are TRBV6-6 and TRBJ1-5; D is perhaps TRBD1 (5 bases). V dropped 7 bases and J dropped 5 bases, with 15 bases sitting between them. The CDR3 runs to 14 residues. Looked up from germline, CDR1 is MNHNY and CDR2 is SVGAGI (reference sequence). This CDR3 is CASTTGGDYQPQHF. For the CDR3, the DNA is TGTGCCAGCACCACGGGGGGGGACTATCAGCCCCAGCATTTT.

This clone was counted only a few times. This rearrangement joins TRBV28 to TRBJ2-4; D unresolved. Per the germline V gene, CDR1 is MDHEN and CDR2 is SYDVKM. The CDR3 has 13 amino acids. Trimming removed 2 bases from V and 8 bases from J, with 10 bases in between. The CDR3: CASSLDRVDIQYF. The CDR3 coding sequence is TGTGCCAGCAGTTTAGACCGGGTGGACATTCAGTACTTC.

The chain uses TRBV11-2 and TRBJ1-2; 7 bases are a match to TRBD1. Germline CDR1 SGHAT, CDR2 FQNNGV. Trimming at V came to 4 bases and at J to 10 bases, leaving 12 bases not matched to a gene. This CDR3 spans 14 amino acids. CDR3 sequence: CASSSGGGGFAYTF. Written as DNA, the CDR3 is TGTGCCAGCAGCTCCGGAGGGGGCGGTTTTGCCTACACCTTC.